This TCR beta chain appears in the sequencing data of a study of OX40 agonist ivuxolimab in advanced cancers. On the study more broadly: Of the participants, approximately 40% had some prior anti-PD-1, anti-PD-L1 or anti-CTLA-4 therapy, which was allowed.

Germline V gives CDR1 SGHRS, CDR2 YFSETQ. Trimming stripped 6 bases from V and 7 bases from J, with 23 bases between. The CDR3 consists of 15 residues. Peripheral blood came from all dose cohorts at three timepoints. Assay used: immunoSEQ multiplex PCR; TCRdb lists only in-frame clones, some missing. This sample has around 69,000 clones, with about nine tenths found just once. To note about this clone: Its matching antigen is unknown.

Whole-study results and caveats: Some nonresponders also had low normalized T-cell clonal expansion.

The receptor was isolated from an adult with an advanced solid tumor such as melanoma, head and neck, liver or kidney cancer. Source: CD4+ or CD8+ T cells sorted from blood, taken in a trial of the OX40 agonist ivuxolimab. The V call is TRBV5-1, the J call TRBJ2-7; TRBD2 might be the D (5 bases). In DNA, the CDR3 is TGCGCCAGCATATTTTCAGTGGAGGCCCCTGGAGAGCAGTACTTC. Translation: CASIFSVEAPGEQYF.